The TCR beta chain under discussion was sequenced for a study of identifying expanded T cells in peripheral blood. This CDR3 comprises 13 residues. The V end lost 0 bases, the J end lost 4 bases, and 7 bases lay between the germline ends. The V gene's germline CDR1 is SGHNT and CDR2 YYREEE (reference sequence). TCRdb's table, derived via immunoSEQ multiplex PCR, lists solely in-frame clones and lacks some. The sample lists approximately 100,000 clones; approximately 90% were seen once. This clone occurred once. What it recognizes is unknown. Findings of the study overall: Two-week clone count variance significantly increased as total template count grew.

The V gene is TRBV5-4, the J gene TRBJ1-2; a weak D match, TRBD1 (6 bases). Sequencing was done on a sample of blood. The sequence derives from a person aged 18-70 years in good health. The CDR3 is CASSLDRVYGYTF. In DNA form, the CDR3 reads TGTGCCAGCAGCTTGGACAGGGTCTATGGCTACACCTTC. Full variable domain (missing parts from reference TRBV5-4 and TRBJ1-2): ETGVTQSPTHLIKTRGQQVTLRCSSQSGHNTVSWYQQALGQGPQFIFQYYREEENGRGNFPPRFSGLQFPNYSSELNVNALELDDSALYLCASSLDRVYGYTFGSGTRLTVV.